This T cell receptor beta chain is drawn from a study of shared clonotypes between healthy human individuals. Donors were healthy HIV-negative adults without recently reported acute infections or vaccinations. A note on this clone: The antigen remains unidentified. One end of the junction is discordant with germline, which a read error may explain.

Study-wide findings and caveats: Few donors limited the genetic and exposure-history diversity represented. The study's rarefaction showed incomplete sorted-subset sequencing despite large depth.

Some clones are missing from TCRdb's copy, which holds only in-frame ones; the method was immunoSEQ multiplex PCR. The sample contains some 2,400,000 clones, around 95% of which appear only once. The source is a man aged 18 to 35 in good health. Sequencing was carried out using naive CD4+ T cells sorted from blood. Regarding subset: CD45RA+ positively selected.

CDR3 coding DNA: TGTGCCAGCAGTTCCGGACAGGTCCCCTATCAGCTCCAGCATTTT. Translating gives CASSSGQVPYQLQHF. V gene TRBV27 combines with J gene TRBJ1-5, with 7 nucleotides matching TRBD1. The CDR3 is 15 amino acids. From germline, CDR1 is MNHEY and CDR2 SMNVEV (reference sequence).